This T cell receptor (beta chain) was observed in a study of CD8+ T cells in alopecia areata. This clone has at least ten counts. V shed 2 bases and J shed 8 bases, with 10 bases lying between them. Looked up from germline, CDR1 is MGHDK and CDR2 is SYGVNS. The CDR3 totals 13 residues. cDNA prepared by RNA extraction and subsequent reverse transcription served as the template for sequencing. TCRdb's copy holds only in-frame clones and misses some; the assay was immunoSEQ multiplex PCR. The repertoire holds 200,000 or so clones, with less than 45% as singletons. Regarding treatment: oral pan-JAK inhibitor, 5-10 mg twice daily.

The TCR comes from a human donor with alopecia areata. The specimen comprised CD4+ T cells sorted from blood, sampled at roughly week 30, from a patient treated with tofacitinib. The chain combines TRBV25-1 with TRBJ2-4; either TRBD1 or TRBD2 may fit D (5 bases each). The CDR3 coding sequence is TGTGCCAGCAGTGAAGGGGGATTGGACATTCAGTACTTC. This encodes CASSEGGLDIQYF. Full variable domain (outside the CDR3, taken from reference TRBV25-1 and TRBJ2-4): EADIYQTPRYLVIGTGKKITLECSQTMGHDKMYWYQQDPGMELHLIHYSYGVNSTEKGDLSSESTVSRIRTEHFPLTLESARPSHTSQYLCASSEGGLDIQYFGAGTRLSVL.